This T cell receptor (beta chain) was found in a study of T cell responses to AZD1222 COVID-19 vaccine. Study-level findings and limits: No day 14 peak samples; only post-peak repertoires were characterized. In the spike-specific TCR repertoire, nearly half reportedly target unmutated variant regions. The donor group comprised mostly white British people and more females; the analysis possibly underestimated clonal diversity.

V lost 1 base and J lost 4; bases outside the gene matches: 6. This CDR3 region has 15 residues. CDR1 and CDR2 (germline): SGHTA, FQGNSA. Generated by immunoSEQ multiplex PCR, the TCRdb table keeps only in-frame clones and is missing some. This sample has more than 100,000 clones, with 85% to 90% found just once. Comments on this clone: Antigen specificity is unknown.

This sequence joins TRBV7-2 and TRBJ2-7, with 8 bases fitting TRBD2. This specimen was peripheral blood, taken on day 0 of AZD1222 vaccination. This sequence was found in an adult in good health. The CDR3 spells CASSLEPGTSYEQYF. DNA for the CDR3: TGTGCCAGCAGCTTAGAACCCGGGACTAGTTACGAGCAGTACTTC.